This record concerns one TCR beta chain sequence. What it binds is unknown. A read error may explain this, as a much larger clone is one base away. This CDR3 comprises 13 residues. V was clipped by 4 bases and J by 4 bases, with 14 bases between them. In germline, CDR1 is SQVTM, CDR2 ANQGSEA. These data originate in a study of read filtering for tumor transcriptome and immune sequencing. Whole-study context: Revised staging placed roughly 8 patients in R-ISS I, 15 to 20 in II, 7 in III. Whole-study results and caveats: Correlation between methods rose after single-read clonotypes were removed. The CD138-negative fraction was mixed bone marrow immune cells, not pure T cells.

The library was built from roughly 400 ng RNA with molecular barcoded adaptors for alpha/delta and beta/gamma chains. TCRdb ran MiXCR on the reads and lists one entry per CDR3 protein. Among approximately 61,000 distinct CDR3 sequences, roughly 19% were seen once, and the ten largest hold about 14%. The chain is built from TRBV29-1 and TRBJ2-7; perhaps TRBD1 as D (6 bases). The clonotype comes from a donor at least 40 years old with multiple myeloma. Material for sequencing was a population of CD138-negative cells sorted from bone marrow. The CDR3 spells CSVARTAGYEQYF. As DNA, the CDR3 is TGCAGCGTTGCCCGGACAGCAGGTTACGAGCAGTACTTC.